The clone carrying this TCR beta chain was detected many times. Its antigen is not identified. Germline CDR1 and CDR2: LGHDT and YNNKEL (reference sequence). This CDR3 is 15 amino acids long. Losses at the gene ends were 4 bases for V and 6 bases for J; bases not matched to a gene: 9. Via MiXCR, TCRdb re-called the RT-PCR reads, giving one row per CDR3 protein. The sample yields just over 300,000 distinct CDR3 sequences, roughly 22% seen once. The sample belongs to a study of response to subunit inactivated influenza vaccine. Overall study results and limits: The authors suggested that few new T cells are recruited per seasonal influenza vaccination.

The clonotype comes from a man aged 45 to 75 who received an inactivated influenza vaccine. The rearrangement uses TRBV3-1 and TRBJ1-1; 9 bases map to TRBD1. Sequencing was performed on PBMCs from blood, taken less than 22 months after vaccination. The CDR3 DNA follows: TGTGCCAGCAGCCCCCGGGACAGGGCACTGTCTGAAGCTTTCTTT. Protein product: CASSPRDRALSEAFF.